This T cell receptor (beta chain) was observed in a study of T-cell memory formation after mild COVID-19. Study at large: Across donors, TCR clusters were largely donor specific. Study conclusions and caveats: Clones contracting over day 15 to 85 were CD4/CD8 balanced, with later expanders leaning CD4+. Memory cells collected pre-infection included some clones that later responded, suggesting cross-reactive memory joined.

This clonotype appeared a few times. Its antigen is unidentified. Sample barcodes and UMIs were carried by the TCR alpha and TCR beta cDNA libraries that 5'RACE generated with constant-segment primers. Using its own MiXCR run on the 5' RACE reads, TCRdb lists one record per CDR3 protein. This table has approximately 65,000 distinct CDR3 sequences, 9.3% appearing once. The trim removed 6 bases at V and 4 bases at J, leaving 9 bases unmatched. In germline, CDR1 is MNHEY, CDR2 SVGAGI. The CDR3 has 15 residues. The sequence was collected from a man aged 18 to 29 who had mild COVID-19 (a few samples of this study predate the infection). Cell type and time point are not known. Source material: PBMCs or a T cell subset sorted from them (not recorded which). The genes are TRBV6-5 and TRBJ1-2; 9 bases are shared with TRBD1. The CDR3 sequence is CASSRQQGASYGYTF. Written as DNA, the CDR3 is TGTGCCAGCAGCCGCCAACAGGGGGCTAGCTATGGCTACACCTTC.